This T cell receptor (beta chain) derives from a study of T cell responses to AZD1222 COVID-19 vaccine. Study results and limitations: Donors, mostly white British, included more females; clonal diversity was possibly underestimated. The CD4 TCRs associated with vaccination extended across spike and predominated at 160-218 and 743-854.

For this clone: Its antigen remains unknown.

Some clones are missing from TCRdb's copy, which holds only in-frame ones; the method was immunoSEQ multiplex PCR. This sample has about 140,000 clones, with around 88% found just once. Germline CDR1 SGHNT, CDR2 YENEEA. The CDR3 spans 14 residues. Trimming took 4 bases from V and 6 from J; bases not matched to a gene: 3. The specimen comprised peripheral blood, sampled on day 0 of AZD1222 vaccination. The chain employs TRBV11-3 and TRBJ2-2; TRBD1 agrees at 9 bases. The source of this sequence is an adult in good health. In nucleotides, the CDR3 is TGTGCCAGCAGCTCCCGACAGGGGGCCGGGGAGCTGTTTTTT. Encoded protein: CASSSRQGAGELFF.